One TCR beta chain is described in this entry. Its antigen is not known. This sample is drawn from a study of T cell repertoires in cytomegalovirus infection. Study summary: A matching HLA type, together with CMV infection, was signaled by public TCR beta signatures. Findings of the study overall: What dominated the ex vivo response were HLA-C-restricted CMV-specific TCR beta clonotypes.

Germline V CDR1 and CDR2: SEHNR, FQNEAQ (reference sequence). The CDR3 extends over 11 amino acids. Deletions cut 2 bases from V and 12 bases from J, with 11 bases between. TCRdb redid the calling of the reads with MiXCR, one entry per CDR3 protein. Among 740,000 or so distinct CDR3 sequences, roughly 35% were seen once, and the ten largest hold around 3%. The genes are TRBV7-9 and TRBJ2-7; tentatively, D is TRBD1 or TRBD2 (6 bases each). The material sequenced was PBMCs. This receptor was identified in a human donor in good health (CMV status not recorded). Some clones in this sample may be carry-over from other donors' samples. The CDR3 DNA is TGTGCCAGCAGCTTAACGGGGGCGTTGTACTTC. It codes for CASSLTGALYF.